This entry lists 32 T cell receptor beta chains sequenced from one sample in a study of human T cells and chemical hapten exposure (dated by TCRdb to about 2021). The intended sense of this specimen's time point label: patch test 2, 6 weeks after DPC sensitization. The treatment or condition tag for this specimen amounts to: therapeutic diphenylcyclopropenone sensitization with weekly scalp DPC. Library generation was performed with RACE. This sample was sequenced with a NextSeq 500. TCRdb reran the public reads through fastp at Q25 and MiXCR, keeping productive beta chains. Entries that share a CDR3 protein sequence are merged under the most common genes and DNA. Across this sample there are roughly 380,000 distinct CDR3 sequences, with under 6.5% seen only once. The top ten clonotypes cover 4.5% to 6% of the sample. Sequenced material: whole blood, taken in connection with sensitization to the hapten diphenylcyclopropenone (DPC). These receptors originate from a woman aged 18-35 years with alopecia areata. Some clones in this sample may be carry-over from other donors' samples.

The genes are TRBV19 and TRBJ2-3; no reliable D call. V dropped 3 bases and J dropped 2 bases, with 3 bases sitting between them. In germline, CDR1 is LNHDA, CDR2 SQIVND (reference sequence). This CDR3 spans 12 amino acids. This CDR3 reads CASSMPTDTQYF. CDR3 coding DNA: TGTGCCAGTAGTATGCCCACAGATACGCAGTATTTT.

This clonotype has ten or more counts. The chain is built from TRBV9 and TRBJ1-3; TRBD1 matches at 9 bases. Trimming took 0 bases from V and 0 from J; bases not matched to a gene: 4. The germline V gene has CDR1 SGDLS and CDR2 YYNGEE. The CDR3 is 17 residues long. CDR3 protein: CASSVEDRGFSGNTIYF. The CDR3 nucleotides are TGTGCCAGCAGCGTAGAGGACAGGGGCTTCTCTGGAAACACCATATATTTT.

The V gene is TRBV6-6, the J gene TRBJ1-4, with unresolved D. CDR3 size: 15 residues. V lost 6 bases and J lost 8, with 19 bases in between. Germline lookup yields CDR1 MNHNY and CDR2 SVGAGI (reference sequence). The CDR3 is CASRPGGQLGEKLFF. The CDR3 nucleotides read TGTGCCAGCAGACCTGGAGGGCAATTAGGAGAAAAACTGTTTTTT.

This clonotype was seen only a few times. This chain links TRBV2 with TRBJ1-1; TRBD1 matches at 10 bases. V was clipped by 4 bases and J by 3 bases; unmatched bases: 2. The CDR3 totals 14 residues. Germline V gene sequence: CDR1 SNHLY, CDR2 FYNNEI. The CDR3 coding sequence is TGTGCCAGCAGTGCGGACAGGGGGTACACTGAAGCTTTCTTT. Its protein product is CASSADRGYTEAFF.

This clonotype came up a few times. This chain joins TRBV29-1 and TRBJ1-4; D is perhaps TRBD1 (5 bases). Germline CDR1 reads SQVTM; CDR2 reads ANQGSEA. The V end lost 0 bases, the J end lost 0 bases, and 8 bases lay between the germline ends. This CDR3 contains 15 residues. The CDR3 DNA reads as TGCAGCGTTGAAGAGCAGGGTTCAACTAATGAAAAACTGTTTTTT. It encodes CSVEEQGSTNEKLFF.

This clonotype was observed a few times. The chain combines TRBV20-1 with TRBJ2-7; unclear D gene. Trimming took 6 bases from V and 3 from J, leaving 12 bases between them. CDR1 and CDR2 (germline): DFQATT, SNEGSKA (reference sequence). The CDR3 sequence is 12 residues long. CDR3 protein: CSAADQLYEQYF. The CDR3 DNA reads TGCAGTGCCGCAGATCAGCTCTACGAGCAGTACTTC.

In its sample, this clonotype was seen many times. The J gene is TRBJ2-3, the V gene TRBV12-3 or TRBV12-4; D is perhaps TRBD2 (7 bases). The germline V and J ends were trimmed by 7 bases and 0 bases, with 20 bases remaining between them. The CDR3 has 17 amino acids. CDR3 bases: TGTGCCAGCATTCAAGGCAGGGGCGGGAGAAGCACAGATACGCAGTATTTT. Protein product: CASIQGRGGRSTDTQYF.

This clonotype came up a few times. The V and J genes are TRBV12-3 or TRBV12-4 and TRBJ2-2; no definite D call. The CDR3 contains 16 residues. V was trimmed by 5 bases and J by 7 bases, leaving 20 bases between them. Written as DNA, the CDR3 is TGTGCCAGCAGTCCTTCCCCGGGTGGGATCGGCGGGGAGCTGTTTTTT. Translation gives CASSPSPGGIGGELFF.

This clonotype was recorded many times. V gene TRBV6-2 or TRBV6-3 combines with J gene TRBJ1-1; D call uncertain. Germline CDR1 reads MNHEY; CDR2 reads SVGEGT. There are 14 residues in the CDR3. V was pared by 7 bases and J by 4 bases, with 16 bases between. The CDR3 sequence: CASNDWGIGTEAFF. The DNA for the CDR3 is TGTGCCAGCAACGACTGGGGTATCGGCACTGAAGCTTTCTTT.

This clonotype was detected a few times. The chain recombines TRBV9 with TRBJ2-7; D not certain. Per the germline V gene, CDR1 is SGDLS and CDR2 is YYNGEE. Between the trimmed V and J ends, which lost 3 bases and 2 bases, there was a span of 9 bases. The CDR3 is made up of 13 amino acids. CDR3 bases: TGTGCCAGCAGCGACGACGGAGCCTACGAGCAGTACTTC. It yields the protein CASSDDGAYEQYF.

This clonotype has only a few counts. The chain links TRBV29-1 to TRBJ1-2; TRBD1 might be the D (6 bases). This CDR3 contains 14 residues. Germline V gene lookup returns CDR1 SQVTM and CDR2 ANQGSEA. V lost 6 bases, J lost 3 bases, and 17 bases lay in between. The CDR3 sequence is CSVAYRQDHYGYTF. CDR3 nucleotide sequence: TGCAGCGTCGCCTATCGACAGGATCACTATGGCTACACCTTC.

The V and J genes are TRBV27 and TRBJ2-5; weak D call: TRBD2 (5 bases). There are 14 residues in the CDR3. CDR1 MNHEY and CDR2 SMNVEV come from the germline V gene (reference sequence). With 2 bases removed from V and 6 bases from J, the gap between germline ends came to 13 bases. The DNA of the CDR3 is TGTGCCAGCAGTTTAGTTGCGGGCGGCAAGACCCAGTACTTC. Encoded protein: CASSLVAGGKTQYF.

A few counts support this clonotype. V usage is TRBV20-1 and J usage is TRBJ2-3; possible D gene TRBD2, 7 bases. Germline V CDR1 and CDR2: DFQATT, SNEGSKA (reference sequence). This CDR3 region has 14 residues. The germline V and J ends were trimmed by 2 bases and 5 bases, with 14 bases remaining between them. The CDR3 DNA follows: TGCAGTGCTAGAATGGAGGGGGGGCAAGATACGCAGTATTTT. It specifies CSARMEGGQDTQYF.

The CDR3 region is CASSQAGTPQETQYF. CDR3 nucleotide sequence: TGCGCCAGCAGCCAAGCCGGGACTCCGCAAGAGACCCAGTACTTC. The V and J genes are TRBV4-1 and TRBJ2-5, with D perhaps TRBD2 (6 bases). CDR1 is MGHRA, CDR2 YSYEKL, per germline. The CDR3 is 15 amino acids. Trimming removed 1 base from V and 2 bases from J, with 11 bases in between.

This clonotype showed up just a few times. V is TRBV27 and J is TRBJ2-1; TRBD2 matches 10 bases. CDR1 is MNHEY, CDR2 SMNVEV, per germline (reference sequence). The trim removed 5 bases at V and 8 bases at J, leaving 12 bases unmatched. This CDR3 is 16 amino acids long. The CDR3 nucleotides are TGTGCCAGCAGTGCCCCCCAGCGGGGGGGCAAGGATGAGCAGTTCTTC. Translated, it gives CASSAPQRGGKDEQFF.

The V and J genes are TRBV27 and TRBJ2-5; D is tentatively TRBD1 or TRBD2 (5 bases each). From germline, CDR1 is MNHEY and CDR2 SMNVEV (reference sequence). Trimming shortened V by 5 bases and J by 5 bases, and 15 bases separated the two germline ends. This CDR3 is built from 14 residues. The CDR3 nucleotides read TGTGCCAGCAGTCCCCGGGACCGCCTGGAGACCCAGTACTTC. Its translation is CASSPRDRLETQYF.

This clonotype came up a few times. The chain couples TRBV27 to TRBJ2-1; either TRBD1 or TRBD2 may fit D (5 bases each). V gave up 0 bases and J gave up 15 bases, with 18 bases separating them. The length of the CDR3 is 14 residues. Germline V gives CDR1 MNHEY, CDR2 SMNVEV (reference sequence). The CDR3 loop reads CASSLSGRALVRFF. The DNA for the CDR3 is TGTGCCAGCAGTTTATCGGGACGCGCGTTGGTGCGGTTCTTC.

This clonotype has more than one count but fewer than ten. The chain's CDR3 is CASSFGIADTQYF. The CDR3 coding sequence is TGTGCCAGCAGCTTTGGGATAGCAGATACGCAGTATTTT. V gene TRBV7-2 combines with J gene TRBJ2-3; D not certain. CDR1 SGHTA and CDR2 FQGNSA come from the germline V gene. Deletions cut 3 bases from V and 4 bases from J, with 8 bases between. The CDR3 runs 13 residues.

CDR3 amino acids: CASSRVNGELFF. The CDR3 DNA sequence: TGTGCCAGCAGCCGGGTCAACGGGGAGCTGTTTTTT. The chain employs TRBV7-9 and TRBJ2-2; D unclear. Trimming took off 5 bases at V and 7 bases at J, with 8 bases between the two ends. This CDR3 contains 12 residues. Germline CDR1 reads SEHNR; CDR2 reads FQNEAQ (reference sequence).

The chain employs TRBV7-2 and TRBJ1-3; maybe TRBD1 (6 bases). V lost 5 bases, J lost 0 bases, and 14 bases lay in between. Germline V lookup: CDR1 SGHTA, CDR2 FQGNSA. This CDR3 spans 16 amino acids. CDR3 in DNA: TGTGCCAGCAGCCCCCGACAGGTATCCTCTGGAAACACCATATATTTT. Translating it yields CASSPRQVSSGNTIYF.

Many counts were recorded for this clonotype. The chain joins TRBV2 to TRBJ2-5, with TRBD1 matching 7 bases. Germline V lookup: CDR1 SNHLY, CDR2 FYNNEI. J was trimmed by 1 base and V by 9 bases; bases with no gene match: 8. The CDR3 sequence is 14 residues long. CDR3 coding DNA: TGTGCCAGTCACAGGGGCCCTACCCAAGAGACCCAGTACTTC. Translating gives CASHRGPTQETQYF.

The table lists this clonotype with a few counts. This sequence joins TRBV7-2 and TRBJ2-5; no clear D. Germline CDR1 reads SGHTA; CDR2 reads FQGNSA. The CDR3 has 12 amino acids. Trimming stripped 3 bases from V and 5 bases from J, with 7 bases between. CDR3 region: CASSFSPETQYF. DNA of the CDR3: TGTGCCAGCAGCTTCAGTCCCGAGACCCAGTACTTC.

This clonotype showed up just a few times. The chain joins TRBV12-3 or TRBV12-4 to TRBJ1-6; possible D gene TRBD1, 5 bases. Trimming took 2 bases from V and 13 from J, leaving 12 bases between them. The CDR3 loop spans 13 amino acids. CDR3 protein: CASSLFGTGPLHF. CDR3 DNA sequence: TGTGCCAGCAGTTTATTCGGGACGGGGCCCCTCCACTTT.

This clonotype was observed at least ten times. The chain is built from TRBV4-2 and TRBJ2-5; D is unresolved. The length of the CDR3 is 16 residues. Germline-derived CDR1 and CDR2 are LGHNA and YNFKEQ. Trimming left V 1 base short and J 2 bases short, with 14 bases between. CDR3 in amino acids: CASSQAITKGQETQYF. CDR3 DNA: TGTGCCAGCAGCCAAGCTATAACTAAGGGACAAGAGACCCAGTACTTC.

This clonotype was picked up a small number of times. The genes are TRBV6-1 and TRBJ1-5, with TRBD1 matching 7 bases. Germline trimming cut 7 bases from V and 7 bases from J; bases unmatched to any gene: 7. CDR3 length equals 13 residues. Germline V gene sequence: CDR1 MNHNS, CDR2 SASEGT. The CDR3, as DNA: TGTGCCAGCATAGAGACAGGGATACAGCCCCAGCATTTT. Its protein product is CASIETGIQPQHF.

The chain employs TRBV5-1 and TRBJ2-3; tentatively, D is TRBD2 (5 bases). Trimming removed 4 bases from V and 2 bases from J, with 17 bases in between. The CDR3 loop spans 16 amino acids. CDR1 and CDR2 from the germline V gene are SGHRS and YFSETQ. The CDR3 here is CASSPSTGSVTDTQYF. CDR3 nucleotides: TGCGCCAGCAGCCCCTCGACGGGGTCGGTCACAGATACGCAGTATTTT.

In its sample, this clonotype was seen many times. The chain's CDR3 is CASTEQGSPLHF. The CDR3 coding sequence is TGTGCCAGCACCGAGCAGGGCTCACCCCTCCACTTT. This chain links TRBV6-5 with TRBJ1-6, with D maybe TRBD1 (5 bases). The CDR3 loop spans 12 amino acids. The germline V gene has CDR1 MNHEY and CDR2 SVGAGI. V was pared by 7 bases and J by 10 bases, with 11 bases between.

This clonotype was seen many times. This chain connects TRBV5-1 to TRBJ1-3; unclear D gene. Trimming shortened V by 4 bases and J by 6 bases, and 17 bases separated the two germline ends. This CDR3 region has 15 residues. The V gene's germline CDR1 is SGHRS and CDR2 YFSETQ. The CDR3 loop is CASSARGQSENTIYF. CDR3 bases: TGCGCCAGCAGCGCTCGAGGGCAGAGCGAAAACACCATATATTTT.

This clonotype occurred many times. The chain is built from TRBV6-5 and TRBJ2-1; D is perhaps TRBD1 or TRBD2 (5 bases each). The CDR3 runs 16 residues. Germline CDR1 and CDR2: MNHEY and SVGAGI. V was trimmed by 5 bases and J by 6 bases, leaving 20 bases between them. In DNA form, the CDR3 reads TGTGCCAGCAGTCGTAACCGGGACCCCCTCCTCAATGAGCAGTTCTTC. It yields the protein CASSRNRDPLLNEQFF.

The chain combines TRBV9 with TRBJ2-1; TRBD2 agrees at 8 bases. V trimming: 3 bases; J trimming: 8 bases; junction bases outside the gene matches: 4. This CDR3 comprises 13 residues. Per germline, CDR1 SGDLS and CDR2 YYNGEE. The CDR3 spells CASSAGGAHEQFF. The CDR3 bases are TGTGCCAGCAGCGCCGGGGGGGCCCATGAGCAGTTCTTC.

This clonotype occurred many times. This chain uses TRBV20-1 with TRBJ1-1; D not resolved. V dropped 6 bases and J dropped 7 bases, with 18 bases sitting between them. CDR1 is DFQATT, CDR2 SNEGSKA, per germline (reference sequence). The CDR3 totals 13 residues. This chain's CDR3 is CSAEGPSGGEAFF. DNA of the CDR3: TGCAGTGCCGAAGGGCCCTCCGGCGGTGAAGCTTTCTTT.

At least ten counts were recorded for this clonotype. The J gene is TRBJ1-2, the V gene TRBV29-1, with unresolved D. The CDR3 totals 13 residues. V was shortened by 0 bases and J by 6 bases, with 11 bases between the two germline ends. Germline V lookup: CDR1 SQVTM, CDR2 ANQGSEA. The chain's CDR3 is CSVEEDWTNGYTF. Here the CDR3 DNA reads TGCAGCGTTGAAGAGGACTGGACCAATGGCTACACCTTC.